This TCR beta chain was retrieved from a study of control samples from healthy donors and cancer patients. TCRdb's table, derived via immunoSEQ multiplex PCR, lists solely in-frame clones and lacks some. The sample lists 120,000 to 150,000 clones; approximately 94% were seen once. Material for sequencing was blood. The sequence was collected from a man aged 18 to 30 in good health.

CDR3 sequence: CASSPPTYYGYTF. In DNA, the CDR3 is TGTGCCAGCAGTCCCCCAACTTACTATGGCTACACCTTC. This chain connects TRBV12-3 or TRBV12-4 to TRBJ1-2, with D unresolved. This CDR3 spans 13 amino acids. Trimming stripped 5 bases from V and 3 bases from J, with 10 bases between.